These 17 T cell receptor beta chains share one sample of origin, sequenced in a study of T-cell memory formation after mild COVID-19 (dated by TCRdb to the early 2020s). Library preparation employed 5' RACE. The reads were generated on an Illumina NovaSeq 6000. Clones were called with MiXCR by TCRdb after fastp trimmed the public reads at Q25, and only in-frame beta chains were retained. Rows merge per CDR3 protein into single entries with the most common DNA and genes. The sample data list hundreds of thousands of distinct CDR3 sequences, and more than 15% of these were observed just once. About 12% of the sample is in the top ten clones. Sequencing input: PBMCs or a T cell subset sorted from them (not recorded which). The receptors were gathered from an adult woman who had mild COVID-19 (a few samples of this study predate the infection). The sample titles of this study are shuffled in the database, so cell type and time point are left out; the donor was told from shared clones.

CDR3 DNA: TGTGCCAGCAGCCAAGAGGCTAGCGGGGGGGCGGCAGATACGCAGTATTTT. It translates to CASSQEASGGAADTQYF. The gene calls are TRBV3-1 and TRBJ2-3; 12 bases align to TRBD2. CDR1 is LGHDT and CDR2 is YNNKEL in the germline V gene (reference sequence). The trim removed 0 bases at V and 4 bases at J, leaving 5 bases unmatched. This CDR3 has 17 amino acids.

The chain is built from TRBV6-2 or TRBV6-3 and TRBJ2-7; 7 bases are shared with TRBD1. The V gene's germline CDR1 is MNHEY and CDR2 SVGEGT. V shed 8 bases, J shed 1 base, and the junction held 8 bases outside the gene matches. The CDR3 runs 14 residues. DNA of the CDR3: TGTGCCAGCGATAAAGGGGGCCGTTCCTACGAGCAGTACTTC. It encodes CASDKGGRSYEQYF.

This clonotype was seen many times. The rearrangement links TRBV12-3 or TRBV12-4 to TRBJ2-1; TRBD2 matches at 12 bases. The CDR3 is 14 amino acids. Trimming took 8 bases from V and 2 from J; bases not matched to a gene: 1. DNA for the CDR3: TGTGCCAGCTCTAGCGGGGGGGCCTACAATGAGCAGTTCTTC. This codes for CASSSGGAYNEQFF.

This clonotype was seen repeatedly, ten times or more. The chain combines TRBV7-6 with TRBJ2-7; a weak D match, TRBD1 (5 bases). CDR1 is SGHVS, CDR2 FNYEAQ, per germline. This CDR3 is built from 15 residues. V was cut by 6 bases and J by 1 base, with 16 bases left in between. CDR3 amino acids: CASSDSSLLSYEQYF. Here the CDR3 DNA reads TGTGCCAGCAGTGACAGTTCCTTACTTTCCTACGAGCAGTACTTC.

CDR3 nucleotides: TGCAGTGCTAGTCGGGGGGAGGAGACCCAGTACTTC. This codes for CSASRGEETQYF. This chain joins TRBV20-1 and TRBJ2-5, with 7 bases fitting TRBD2. The germline V gene encodes CDR1 DFQATT and CDR2 SNEGSKA (reference sequence). This CDR3 is 12 amino acids long. The V gene end was trimmed by 3 bases and the J gene end by 5 bases; junction bases not matched to a gene: 3.

There are many counts of this clonotype. The chain recombines TRBV3-1 with TRBJ1-1; D is undetermined. Germline CDR1 reads LGHDT; CDR2 reads YNNKEL (reference sequence). Trimming pared 1 base from V and 0 bases from J, leaving 6 bases between. This CDR3 spans 14 amino acids. The CDR3 sequence: CASSQGYLNTEAFF. CDR3 bases: TGTGCCAGCAGCCAAGGATACTTGAACACTGAAGCTTTCTTT. The full variable domain, rest sourced from reference TRBV3-1 and TRBJ1-1, is DTAVSQTPKYLVTQMGNDKSIKCEQNLGHDTMYWYKQDSKKFLKIMFSYNNKELIINETVPNRFSPKSPDKAHLNLHINSLELGDSAVYFCASSQGYLNTEAFFGQGTRLTVV.

This clonotype turned up a few times. The chain uses TRBV7-2 and TRBJ2-3; the D gene is possibly TRBD1 (6 bases). Germline V gene sequence: CDR1 SGHTA, CDR2 FQGNSA. The CDR3 runs to 14 residues. The V gene lost 0 bases and the J gene lost 5 bases, with 9 bases spanning the gap. The CDR3 loop is CASSLASQGDTQYF. Written as DNA, the CDR3 is TGTGCCAGCAGCTTAGCTTCACAGGGAGATACGCAGTATTTT.

The sample holds a few counts of this clonotype. The V gene is TRBV5-1, the J gene TRBJ2-2; D is possibly TRBD1 or TRBD2 (5 bases each). Looked up from germline, CDR1 is SGHRS and CDR2 is YFSETQ. The CDR3 is 16 residues long. The V end was cut by 4 bases, the J end by 2 bases, with 15 bases between. The CDR3 region is CASSAPEGINTGELFF. Here the CDR3 DNA reads TGCGCCAGCAGCGCTCCTGAGGGGATTAACACCGGGGAGCTGTTTTTT.

This sequence joins TRBV7-2 and TRBJ1-6, with D possibly matching TRBD1 (5 bases). Between the trimmed V and J ends, which lost 1 base and 7 bases, there was a span of 11 bases. The CDR3 spans 15 residues. CDR1 and CDR2 (germline): SGHTA, FQGNSA. CDR3 residues: CASSLGRVGNSPLHF. CDR3 DNA: TGTGCCAGCAGCTTAGGCAGGGTGGGGAATTCACCCCTCCACTTT. The variable domain in full, completed from reference TRBV7-2 and TRBJ1-6, reads GAGVSQSPSNKVTEKGKDVELRCDPISGHTALYWYRQSLGQGLEFLIYFQGNSAPDKSGLPSDRFSAERTGGSVSTLTIQRTQQEDSAVYLCASSLGRVGNSPLHFGNGTRLTVT.

The chain employs TRBV16 and TRBJ2-7; 9 bases fit TRBD1. The CDR3 has 14 residues. V lost 4 bases, J lost 6 bases, and 7 bases stayed unmatched. Germline V gene data show CDR1 as KGHSY and CDR2 as FQNENV. The CDR3 here is CASSRGDRVGEQYF. CDR3 coding DNA: TGTGCCAGCAGCCGGGGGGACAGGGTTGGCGAGCAGTACTTC.

The gene calls are TRBV7-3 and TRBJ1-6; D gene unclear. Germline V lookup: CDR1 SGHTA, CDR2 FQGTGA. This CDR3 contains 14 residues. V dropped 0 bases and J dropped 11 bases, with 11 bases sitting between them. In DNA form, the CDR3 reads TGTGCCAGCAGCTTAACCCCCAACCAGACACCCCTCCACTTT. As protein: CASSLTPNQTPLHF. Looking up the rest from reference TRBV7-3 and TRBJ1-6 gives the full variable domain: GAGVSQTPSNKVTEKGKYVELRCDPISGHTALYWYRQSLGQGPEFLIYFQGTGAADDSGLPNDRFFAVRPEGSVSTLKIQRTERGDSAVYLCASSLTPNQTPLHFGNGTRLTVT.

The sample holds many counts of this clonotype. As DNA, the CDR3 is TGTGCCAGTAGATCACAGGCGCCGAACACTGAAGCTTTCTTT. This gives the protein CASRSQAPNTEAFF. V is TRBV19 and J is TRBJ1-1, with D possibly TRBD1 on 5 matching bases. The CDR3 spans 14 residues. Germline-derived CDR1 and CDR2 are LNHDA and SQIVND (reference sequence). Trimming shortened V by 6 bases and J by 1 base, and 12 bases separated the two germline ends.

In DNA, the CDR3 is TGTGCCAGCAGTTCTTTCAGTGATAATTCACCCCTCCACTTT. Protein sequence: CASSSFSDNSPLHF. The chain is built from TRBV12-3 or TRBV12-4 and TRBJ1-6; D remains ambiguous. V was cut by 4 bases and J by 5 bases, with 9 bases left in between. The CDR3 has 14 amino acids.

The genes are TRBV6-6 and TRBJ2-1, with 8 positions matching TRBD2. Unmatched junction bases numbered 11, after V lost 7 bases and J lost 3 bases. The CDR3 totals 16 residues. Germline V gene data show CDR1 as MNHNY and CDR2 as SVGAGI (reference sequence). The CDR3 DNA reads TGTGCCAGCAAAATGAGAGCGGGAGTTAACTACAATGAGCAGTTCTTC. It encodes CASKMRAGVNYNEQFF.

This clonotype was observed a handful of times. The rearrangement joins TRBV30 to TRBJ2-1; TRBD2 matches at 9 bases. Germline V gives CDR1 GTSNPN, CDR2 SVGIG (reference sequence). Trimming took 0 bases from V and 10 from J; bases not matched to a gene: 7. The CDR3 length is 14 residues. The chain's CDR3 is CAWSVGTSLREQFF. The DNA of the CDR3 is TGTGCCTGGAGTGTTGGGACTAGCCTAAGGGAGCAGTTCTTC. The whole variable domain, filled in from reference TRBV30 and TRBJ2-1, reads SQTIHQWPATLVQPVGSPLSLECTVEGTSNPNLYWYRQAAGRGLQLLFYSVGIGQISSEVPQNLSASRPQDRQFILSSKKLLLSDSGFYLCAWSVGTSLREQFFGPGTRLTVL.

This clonotype has only a few counts. V usage is TRBV7-9 and J usage is TRBJ1-1, with 9 bases lining up with TRBD1. The V gene's germline CDR1 is SEHNR and CDR2 FQNEAQ (reference sequence). The V and J ends lost 3 bases and 1 base, in that order; junction bases with no gene match: 9. The CDR3 contains 17 residues. The CDR3 region has the DNA TGTGCCAGCAGCTTTAGGGGACAGGGTTTAACGAACACTGAAGCTTTCTTT. It specifies CASSFRGQGLTNTEAFF.

The gene calls are TRBV4-2 and TRBJ2-2; 10 bases are a match to TRBD2. The junction had 4 bases not matched to a gene; V was cut back by 2 bases and J by 7 bases. Germline V lookup: CDR1 LGHNA, CDR2 YNFKEQ. The CDR3 length is 15 residues. DNA for the CDR3: TGTGCCAGCAGCCAAACTAGCGGGGTCGGCGGGGAGCTGTTTTTT. Translation: CASSQTSGVGGELFF.